The 3 T cell receptor beta chains below all came from one sample that was sequenced in a study of CD4 T cells in relation to SARS-CoV-2 and coronaviruses. No antigen has been assigned to these receptors. The method was immunoSEQ multiplex PCR; TCRdb's version includes in-frame clones alone and lacks a portion of them. Of roughly 41,000 clones listed, 82% are singletons. Material for sequencing was naive CD4+ T cells from PBMCs, cultured in vitro. Subset defined: naive CD4+ T cells isolated by negative enrichment. The origin of the receptors is an adult with COVID-19.

CDR3 loop: CSVQGQTNTGELFF. The CDR3 DNA follows: TGCAGCGTTCAGGGACAGACGAACACCGGGGAGCTGTTTTTT. V and J are TRBV29-1 and TRBJ2-2; 7 bases are shared with TRBD1. After removal of 5 bases from V and 0 bases from J, the junction contained 3 bases not matched to a gene. The CDR3 has 14 amino acids. Looked up from germline, CDR1 is SQVTM and CDR2 is ANQGSEA.

J is TRBJ2-1 and V is TRBV7-6; D gene uncertain. V was trimmed by 2 bases and J by 3 bases, leaving 8 bases between them. Germline-derived CDR1 and CDR2 are SGHVS and FNYEAQ. The CDR3 length is 14 residues. CDR3 coding DNA: TGTGCCAGCAGCTTAACTCCAATCTACAATGAGCAGTTCTTC. This gives the protein CASSLTPIYNEQFF. Complete variable domain (other parts from reference TRBV7-6 and TRBJ2-1): GAGVSQSPRYKVTKRGQDVALRCDPISGHVSLYWYRQALGQGPEFLTYFNYEAQQDKSGLPNDRFSAERPEGSISTLTIQRTEQRDSAMYRCASSLTPIYNEQFFGPGTRLTVL.

CDR3 sequence: CASNIRGTSGTSGQFF. The CDR3 coding sequence is TGTGCCAGCAACATCCGCGGGACTAGCGGGACCAGCGGGCAGTTCTTC. The chain is built from TRBV11-1 and TRBJ2-1; 13 nucleotides align to TRBD2. Germline CDR1 SGHAT, CDR2 FQDESV (reference sequence). This CDR3 comprises 16 residues. J gave up 12 bases and V 7 bases, and 15 bases lay outside the gene matches.